This T cell receptor (beta chain) derives from a study of T cells in Graves' hyperthyroidism and ophthalmopathy. General study findings and limits: Most clonotypes that expanded in the thyroid above 0.001 also showed up in blood. Ophthalmopathy stood apart from stable hyperthyroidism in a 13 V-J model.

Ophthalmopathy cases met thresholds of Clinical Activity Score at least 3, NOSPECS grade at least 4 and duration under 3 months. Thyroid ultrasound and orbital computed tomography, with clinical symptoms and serum thyroxine and TRAb, informed diagnoses. Template material for amplifying TCR beta CDR3 regions consisted of RNA transcripts. The HTBI set primed first-round TCR CDR3 RT-PCR. Each CDR3 protein gets one entry after TCRdb re-called the multiplex PCR reads with MiXCR. The top ten hold approximately 13% of the sample, which has 390,000 or so distinct CDR3 sequences, under 15% seen once. Trimming took 3 bases from V and 3 from J; bases not matched to a gene: 5. The CDR3 has 14 residues. The germline V gene encodes CDR1 SGHNT and CDR2 YENEEA. About this clonotype: Its target is not known.

The chain couples TRBV11-3 to TRBJ2-7; TRBD2 aligns across 7 bases. This TCR came from a man aged 18 to 30 with Graves' ophthalmopathy. The sequenced sample consisted of blood. DNA for the CDR3: TGTGCCAGCAGCTTCTTGTCTAGCGGCTACGAGCAGTACTTC. Its translation: CASSFLSSGYEQYF.